Below are 4 T cell receptor beta chains sequenced from a single sample in a study of T cell repertoires in ileal Crohn's disease (dated by TCRdb to about 2019). The time point label for this specimen denotes: neoterminal ileum biopsy at postoperative endoscopy, about 6 months after surgery. Library preparation employed the immunoSEQ multiplex PCR assay. In its TCRdb copy, this immuneACCESS table keeps in-frame sequences only and misses some clones. Where compared with another copy, unresolved V genes explain less than half of these, and the others have no known cause. The sample table contains nearly 7,500 clones; only one count was recorded for approximately 81% of them. Of the sample, roughly 7% falls within the top ten clones. Sequenced input: ileal tissue. The receptors were gathered from an adult with Crohn's disease.

The chain employs TRBV4-2 and TRBJ2-1; no reliable D call. Germline V gene data show CDR1 as LGHNA and CDR2 as YNFKEQ. V was trimmed by 0 bases and J by 0 bases, leaving 12 bases between them. This CDR3 is built from 17 residues. This CDR3 reads CASSQESRLSSYNEQFF. The CDR3 region has the DNA TGTGCCAGCAGCCAAGAGAGCAGGTTGAGCTCCTACAATGAGCAGTTCTTC.

CDR3 bases: TGTGCCAGCAGTTCCCAGGGGGCGCAGATTGAAAAACTGTTTTTT. It yields the protein CASSSQGAQIEKLFF. This sequence joins TRBV2 and TRBJ1-4; 8 nucleotides line up with TRBD1. After removal of 5 bases from V and 7 bases from J, the junction contained 9 bases not matched to a gene. CDR1 is SNHLY and CDR2 is FYNNEI in the germline V gene. The CDR3 has 15 amino acids.

This clone was seen a few times. This chain links TRBV6-5 with TRBJ2-7, with 7 bases identical to TRBD1. Looked up from germline, CDR1 is MNHEY and CDR2 is SVGAGI. The CDR3 has 15 amino acids. V shed 3 bases and J 0 bases; nucleotides not matched to a gene: 5. CDR3 sequence: CASSYESGGSYEQYF. The CDR3 region has the DNA TGTGCCAGCAGTTATGAGTCAGGGGGCTCCTACGAGCAGTACTTC.

CDR3 protein: CSARSFYEQYF. The CDR3 DNA follows: TGCAGTGCTAGATCTTTCTACGAGCAGTACTTC. This sequence joins TRBV20-1 and TRBJ2-7; D gene uncertain. CDR1 is DFQATT and CDR2 is SNEGSKA in the germline V gene (reference sequence). The CDR3 extends over 11 amino acids. The V end lost 2 bases, the J end lost 3 bases, and 5 bases lay between the germline ends.